This TCR beta chain was sequenced in a study of OX40 agonist ivuxolimab in advanced cancers. General study points: Doses of 0.1 to 3.0 mg/kg were accompanied by clonal expansion of CD4+ and CD8+ blood T cells by week 6.

This table comes from immunoSEQ multiplex PCR, and its TCRdb copy is limited to in-frame clones, with some not included. Of some 150,000 clones in the sample, 93% were seen once. In this sample, this clone turned up once. Its antigen is undetermined. Germline lookup yields CDR1 ENHRY and CDR2 SYGVKD. This CDR3 is built from 15 residues. This clonotype was sampled from an adult with an advanced solid tumor such as melanoma, head and neck, liver or kidney cancer. The chain employs TRBV10-3 and TRBJ2-5, with D possibly called TRBD1 or TRBD2 (5 bases each). The tail of the sequence fits TRBJ2-7 better, so the J call may be wrong. Sequenced material: CD4+ or CD8+ T cells sorted from blood, taken in a trial of the OX40 agonist ivuxolimab. CDR3 loop: CATSGDELISYEQYF. CDR3 in DNA: TGTGCCACGAGTGGGGACGAACTCATTTCCTACGAGCAGTACTTC.